What follows are 19 T cell receptor beta chains derived from one specimen sequenced in a study of cytomegalovirus exposure and HLA in healthy donors. The primer mix had 60 Vbeta and 13 Jbeta primers. TCRdb keeps only in-frame clones here, not all; method: immunoSEQ multiplex PCR. Counted here are 100,000 or so clones, approximately 68% occurring once; the ten biggest clones make up under 5.5%. The source material was PBMCs. The receptor source for this set is a woman younger than 35 in good health and CMV-seropositive.

As to this clone: The sample holds other DNA sequences that translate to the same CDR3. The rearrangement joins TRBV7-2 to TRBJ2-7; no reliable D call. Germline V CDR1 and CDR2: SGHTA, FQGNSA. Deletions cut 3 bases from V and 0 bases from J, with 9 bases between. CDR3 length: 14 residues. CDR3 bases: TGTGCCAGCAGCTTGGCTGCTCTCTCCTACGAGCAGTACTTC. Amino acids: CASSLAALSYEQYF. Full variable domain (rest looked up from reference TRBV7-2 and TRBJ2-7): GAGVSQSPSNKVTEKGKDVELRCDPISGHTALYWYRQSLGQGLEFLIYFQGNSAPDKSGLPSDRFSAERTGGSVSTLTIQRTQQEDSAVYLCASSLAALSYEQYFGPGTRLTVT.

The V and J genes are TRBV27 and TRBJ1-3; D is perhaps TRBD1 (5 bases). Per the germline V gene, CDR1 is MNHEY and CDR2 is SMNVEV (reference sequence). Trimming stripped 2 bases from V and 3 bases from J, with 8 bases between. This CDR3 spans 14 amino acids. This CDR3 reads CASSLQGFGNTIYF. The CDR3 bases are TGTGCCAGCAGTTTACAGGGATTTGGAAACACCATATATTTT.

The V call is TRBV18, the J call TRBJ2-5; 8 bases are shared with TRBD1. CDR1 and CDR2 from the germline V gene are KGHSH and LQKENI. Unmatched junction bases numbered 3, after V lost 1 base and J lost 2 bases. The CDR3 is made up of 15 amino acids. CDR3 sequence reads: CASSPRTGWQETQYF. The CDR3 nucleotides read TGTGCCAGCTCACCACGGACAGGGTGGCAAGAGACCCAGTACTTC.

V is TRBV7-9 and J is TRBJ2-3, with TRBD2 matching 8 bases. V trimming: 7 bases; J trimming: 3 bases; junction bases outside the gene matches: 12. The germline V gene encodes CDR1 SEHNR and CDR2 FQNEAQ (reference sequence). The CDR3 runs 16 residues. CDR3 loop: CASNLVKREQTDTQYF. DNA for the CDR3: TGTGCCAGCAACCTAGTAAAGCGGGAGCAAACAGATACGCAGTATTTT.

This clone occurred once. The V gene is TRBV27, the J gene TRBJ2-7; D is unclear. Germline loops: CDR1 MNHEY, CDR2 SMNVEV (reference sequence). Trimming removed 2 bases at V and 1 base at J, with 9 bases between. The CDR3 sequence is 14 residues long. The CDR3 bases are TGTGCCAGCAGTTTAGAGAGATATTCCTACGAGCAGTACTTC. This translates into CASSLERYSYEQYF.

In its sample, this clone was seen once. The chain is built from TRBV2 and TRBJ2-7, with TRBD2 matching over 10 bases. The length of the CDR3 is 18 residues. The germline gives CDR1 SNHLY, CDR2 FYNNEI. V dropped 4 bases and J dropped 3; count of bases not matched to a gene: 15. CDR3 DNA sequence: TGTGCCAGCAGTGTAGCTAGCGGGAGTGTGGTTAATATCTACGAGCAGTACTTC. Protein sequence: CASSVASGSVVNIYEQYF.

The chain couples TRBV4-3 to TRBJ2-3, with 8 bases fitting TRBD2. The germline gives CDR1 LGHNA, CDR2 YSLEER. V gave up 0 bases and J gave up 1 base; unmatched junction bases: 18. The CDR3 runs 21 residues. The CDR3 nucleotides are TGCGCCAGCAGCCAAGATGGTGGGCGGGAGGTCCATATTTTAGGCACAGATACGCAGTATTTT. Protein product: CASSQDGGREVHILGTDTQYF.

V usage is TRBV7-9 and J usage is TRBJ1-5, with 8 bases aligning to TRBD1. Per germline, CDR1 SEHNR and CDR2 FQNEAQ (reference sequence). The trim removed 3 bases at V and 5 bases at J, leaving 15 bases unmatched. The CDR3 loop spans 18 amino acids. The CDR3 protein is CASSFSVTGGETYQPQHF. CDR3 nucleotide sequence: TGTGCCAGCAGCTTCTCCGTAACAGGGGGAGAGACTTATCAGCCCCAGCATTTT.

V usage is TRBV6-5 and J usage is TRBJ2-2; D is unresolved. The CDR3 spans 13 residues. CDR1 and CDR2 (germline): MNHEY, SVGAGI. V was cut by 2 bases and J by 4 bases, with 5 bases left in between. CDR3 sequence (DNA): TGTGCCAGCAGTTACCCCTTCACCGGGGAGCTGTTTTTT. It translates to CASSYPFTGELFF.

The chain has TRBV27 and TRBJ2-3, with a tentative D call TRBD1 (6 bases). This CDR3 is built from 13 residues. CDR1 and CDR2 (germline): MNHEY, SMNVEV (reference sequence). Trimming removed 5 bases from V and 4 bases from J, with 10 bases in between. This CDR3 is CASSSQGPDTQYF. Written as DNA, the CDR3 is TGTGCCAGCAGTAGCCAGGGGCCAGATACGCAGTATTTT.

V is TRBV2 and J is TRBJ2-1, with D unresolved. V was cut by 8 bases and J by 6 bases, with 8 bases left in between. Germline lookup yields CDR1 SNHLY and CDR2 FYNNEI. The length of the CDR3 is 11 residues. The CDR3 is CASARFNEQFF. Written as DNA, the CDR3 is TGTGCCAGCGCTAGATTCAATGAGCAGTTCTTC.

The chain joins TRBV15 to TRBJ1-5, with 9 bases lining up with TRBD1. The ends lost 0 bases at V and 1 base at J; junction bases unmatched: 10. The CDR3 totals 19 residues. Germline CDR1 and CDR2: LNHNV and YYDKDF (reference sequence). CDR3 in amino acids: CATSREWGPTGGSNQPQHF. The CDR3 nucleotides read TGTGCCACCAGCAGAGAGTGGGGCCCGACAGGGGGAAGCAATCAGCCCCAGCATTTT.

The chain combines TRBV9 with TRBJ2-2, with D possibly matching TRBD2 (6 bases). V dropped 4 bases and J dropped 3 bases, with 13 bases sitting between them. The CDR3 runs 15 residues. From germline, CDR1 is SGDLS and CDR2 YYNGEE. The CDR3 sequence is CASSFSSAYTGELFF. In nucleotides, the CDR3 is TGTGCCAGCAGCTTCTCTAGCGCCTACACCGGGGAGCTGTTTTTT.

This chain joins TRBV5-8 and TRBJ2-7, with TRBD1 matching over 8 bases. V was pared by 4 bases and J by 4 bases, with 4 bases of the junction left unmatched. Germline CDR1 and CDR2: SGHTS and YDEGEE. The CDR3 is 13 residues long. CDR3 sequence (DNA): TGTGCCAGCAGCAAGGACAGGGTGTACGAGCAGTACTTC. It encodes CASSKDRVYEQYF.

The genes are TRBV19 and TRBJ1-4, with 8 bases identical to TRBD1. Germline CDR1 LNHDA, CDR2 SQIVND (reference sequence). This CDR3 comprises 14 residues. After removal of 3 bases from V and 7 bases from J, the junction contained 4 bases not matched to a gene. The CDR3 nucleotides are TGTGCCAGTAGTATGCGGACAGGGAGTGAAAAACTGTTTTTT. This encodes CASSMRTGSEKLFF. Full variable domain (outside the CDR3, taken from reference TRBV19 and TRBJ1-4): DGGITQSPKYLFRKEGQNVTLSCEQNLNHDAMYWYRQDPGQGLRLIYYSQIVNDFQKGDIAEGYSVSREKKESFPLTVTSAQKNPTAFYLCASSMRTGSEKLFFGSGTQLSVL.

V usage is TRBV30 and J usage is TRBJ1-3, with D hard to call. The CDR3 has 13 amino acids. Germline CDR1 reads GTSNPN; CDR2 reads SVGIG (reference sequence). CDR3 sequence reads: CANVQVFGNTIYF. In nucleotides, the CDR3 is TGTGCAAACGTCCAGGTTTTCGGAAACACCATATATTTT.

CDR3 in DNA: TGTGCCAGCAGTTTATCAGGGGGGGGCCTAGCGGGAGGTTACAATGAGCAGTTCTTC. Translating it yields CASSLSGGGLAGGYNEQFF. The chain employs TRBV27 and TRBJ2-1; 11 nucleotides match TRBD2. With V trimmed by 0 bases and J by 4 bases, 11 bases remained unmatched. Germline CDR1 MNHEY, CDR2 SMNVEV (reference sequence). The CDR3 contains 19 residues.

The chain has TRBV27 and TRBJ2-1, with 12 bases lining up with TRBD2. There are 17 residues in the CDR3. Germline assignment: CDR1 MNHEY and CDR2 SMNVEV (reference sequence). Losses at the gene ends were 4 bases for V and 5 bases for J; bases not matched to a gene: 9. Written as DNA, the CDR3 is TGTGCCAGCAGTTGGGGACTAGCGGGCCCAGAGCACAATGAGCAGTTCTTC. The encoded protein is CASSWGLAGPEHNEQFF.

The chain carries TRBV2 and TRBJ2-7; 7 bases are shared with TRBD2. Germline V lookup: CDR1 SNHLY, CDR2 FYNNEI. CDR3 length: 13 residues. The junction had 8 bases not matched to a gene; V was cut back by 9 bases and J by 3 bases. The CDR3 here is CASGDRTSYEQYF. CDR3 sequence (DNA): TGTGCCAGTGGAGACCGGACTAGCTACGAGCAGTACTTC.